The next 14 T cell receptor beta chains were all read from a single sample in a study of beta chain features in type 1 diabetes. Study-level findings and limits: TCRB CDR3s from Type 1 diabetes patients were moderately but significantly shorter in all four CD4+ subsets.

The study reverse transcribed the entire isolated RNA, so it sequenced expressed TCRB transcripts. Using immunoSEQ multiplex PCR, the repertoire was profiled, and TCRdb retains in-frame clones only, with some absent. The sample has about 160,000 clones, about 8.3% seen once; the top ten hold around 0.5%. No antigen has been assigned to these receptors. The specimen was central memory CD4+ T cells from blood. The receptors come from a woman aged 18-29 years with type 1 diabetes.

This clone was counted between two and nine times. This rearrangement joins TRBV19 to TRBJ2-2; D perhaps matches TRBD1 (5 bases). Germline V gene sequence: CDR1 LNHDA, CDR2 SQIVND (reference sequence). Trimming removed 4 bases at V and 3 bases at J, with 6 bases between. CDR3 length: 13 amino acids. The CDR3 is CASSRQYTGELFF. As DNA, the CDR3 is TGTGCCAGTAGTAGACAGTACACCGGGGAGCTGTTTTTT.

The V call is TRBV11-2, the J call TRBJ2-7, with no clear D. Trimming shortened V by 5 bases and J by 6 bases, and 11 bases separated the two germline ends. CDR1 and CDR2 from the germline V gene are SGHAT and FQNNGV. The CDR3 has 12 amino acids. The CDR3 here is CASSERVGEQYF. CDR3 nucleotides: TGTGCCAGCAGCGAACGGGTTGGCGAGCAGTACTTC.

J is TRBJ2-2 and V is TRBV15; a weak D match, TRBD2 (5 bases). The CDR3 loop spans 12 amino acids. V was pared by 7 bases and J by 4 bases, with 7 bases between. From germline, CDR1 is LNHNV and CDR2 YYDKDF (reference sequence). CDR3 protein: CATKRVTGELFF. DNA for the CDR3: TGTGCCACCAAGAGGGTCACCGGGGAGCTGTTTTTT.

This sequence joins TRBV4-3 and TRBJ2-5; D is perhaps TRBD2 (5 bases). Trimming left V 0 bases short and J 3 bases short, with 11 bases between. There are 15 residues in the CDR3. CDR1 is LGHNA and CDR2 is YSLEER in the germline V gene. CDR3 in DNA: TGCGCCAGCAGCCAAGATTTTCGGGGAGAAGAGACCCAGTACTTC. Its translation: CASSQDFRGEETQYF.

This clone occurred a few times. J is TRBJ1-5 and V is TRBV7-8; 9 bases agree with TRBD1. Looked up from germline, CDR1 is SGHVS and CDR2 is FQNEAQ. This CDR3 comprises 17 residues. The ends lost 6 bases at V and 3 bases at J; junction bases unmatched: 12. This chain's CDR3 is CASSPRTGDRVNQPQHF. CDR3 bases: TGTGCCAGCAGTCCTCGTACAGGGGACAGGGTCAATCAGCCCCAGCATTTT. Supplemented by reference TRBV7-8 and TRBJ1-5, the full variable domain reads GAGVSQSPRYKVAKRGQDVALRCDPISGHVSLFWYQQALGQGPEFLTYFQNEAQLDKSGLPSDRFFAERPEGSVSTLKIQRTQQEDSAVYLCASSPRTGDRVNQPQHFGDGTRLSIL.

CDR3 bases: TGTGCCAGCAGTGCCGGACAGTACACTGAAGCTTTCTTT. Translating gives CASSAGQYTEAFF. The chain has TRBV6-4 and TRBJ1-1; a possible D gene is TRBD1 (6 bases). Germline lookup yields CDR1 MRHNA and CDR2 SNTAGT. The CDR3 extends over 13 amino acids. V lost 4 bases and J lost 3, with 9 bases in between.

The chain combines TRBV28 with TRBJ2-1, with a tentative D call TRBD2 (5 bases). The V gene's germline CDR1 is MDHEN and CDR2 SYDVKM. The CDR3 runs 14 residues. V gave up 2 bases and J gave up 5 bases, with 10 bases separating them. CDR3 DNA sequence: TGTGCCAGCAGTTTAGGGCGGGCAGACAATGAGCAGTTCTTC. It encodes CASSLGRADNEQFF.

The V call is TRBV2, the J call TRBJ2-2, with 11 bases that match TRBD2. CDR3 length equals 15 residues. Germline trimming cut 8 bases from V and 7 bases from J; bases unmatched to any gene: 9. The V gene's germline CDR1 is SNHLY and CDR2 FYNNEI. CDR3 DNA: TGTGCCAGCGGTGTACTAGCGGGGGAGGTCGGGGAGCTGTTTTTT. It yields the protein CASGVLAGEVGELFF.

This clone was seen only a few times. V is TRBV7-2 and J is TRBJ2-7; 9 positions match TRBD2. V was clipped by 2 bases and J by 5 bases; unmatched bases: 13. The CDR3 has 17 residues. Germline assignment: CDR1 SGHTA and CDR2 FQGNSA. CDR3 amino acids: CASSLLRSGTSTHEQYF. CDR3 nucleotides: TGTGCCAGCAGCTTATTGCGGAGTGGGACTAGCACCCACGAGCAGTACTTC.

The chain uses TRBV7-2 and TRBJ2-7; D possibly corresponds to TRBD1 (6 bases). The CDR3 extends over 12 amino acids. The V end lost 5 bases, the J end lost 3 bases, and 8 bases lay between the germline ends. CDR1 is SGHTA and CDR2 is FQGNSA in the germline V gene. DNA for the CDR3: TGTGCCAGCAGCACACAGGGCTACGAGCAGTACTTC. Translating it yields CASSTQGYEQYF.

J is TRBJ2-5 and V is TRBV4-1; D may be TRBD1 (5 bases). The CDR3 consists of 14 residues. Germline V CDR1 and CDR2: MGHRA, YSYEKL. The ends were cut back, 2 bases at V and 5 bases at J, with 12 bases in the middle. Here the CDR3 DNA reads TGCGCCAGCAGCCAAACGCAGGGAAGGGAGACCCAGTACTTC. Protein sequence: CASSQTQGRETQYF.

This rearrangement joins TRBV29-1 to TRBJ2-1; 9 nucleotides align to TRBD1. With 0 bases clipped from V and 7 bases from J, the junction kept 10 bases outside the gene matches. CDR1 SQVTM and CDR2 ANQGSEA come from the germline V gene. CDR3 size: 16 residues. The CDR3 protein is CSVEDGYRGRLNEQFF. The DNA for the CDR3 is TGCAGCGTTGAAGACGGCTACAGGGGGCGATTGAATGAGCAGTTCTTC.

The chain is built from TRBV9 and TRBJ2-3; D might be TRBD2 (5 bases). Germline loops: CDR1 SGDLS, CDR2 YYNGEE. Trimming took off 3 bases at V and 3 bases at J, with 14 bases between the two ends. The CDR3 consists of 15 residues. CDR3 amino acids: CASSAAPSRTDTQYF. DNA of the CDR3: TGTGCCAGCAGCGCGGCCCCTAGCCGAACAGATACGCAGTATTTT.

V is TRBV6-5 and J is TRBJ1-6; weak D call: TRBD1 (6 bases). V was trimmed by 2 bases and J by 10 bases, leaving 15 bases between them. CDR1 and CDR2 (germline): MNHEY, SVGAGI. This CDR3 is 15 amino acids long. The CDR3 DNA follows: TGTGCCAGCAGTTACCGGGGGGGGGCAGGCTCACCCCTCCACTTT. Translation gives CASSYRGGAGSPLHF.